This TCR beta chain was found in a study of metastatic and nonmetastatic thyroid tumors. Study summary: Repertoire comparison spanned blood and tumor or nodule tissue of malignant and benign thyroid patients.

Study observations and caveats: When malignant thyroid tumors were compared with benign nodules, TCR beta diversity was reportedly significantly higher in the malignant tumors. This held in both blood and tumor samples.

This clone was seen a handful of times. The antigen is undetermined. CDR1 and CDR2 (germline): MNHNS, SASEGT. The CDR3 is made up of 11 amino acids. V shed 7 bases, J shed 5 bases, and the junction held 2 bases outside the gene matches. No patient had received any treatment before thyroid surgery. In the original analysis: The authors used CDR3 differences across clinicopathological groups to build a distant-metastasis classifier for papillary thyroid cancer. TCRdb reanalyzed the PCR reads via MiXCR. Clone size and V and J calls follow TCRdb, not the original study. The sample holds 30,000 or so clones, 7.4% seen once.

This rearrangement joins TRBV6-1 to TRBJ2-7; 7 bases fit TRBD2. The receptor comes from a female donor with papillary thyroid cancer or a benign thyroid nodule (not recorded which). Some clones in this sample may be carry-over from other donors' samples. Sequenced: blood. This CDR3 reads CASTGRDEQYF. The CDR3 nucleotides read TGTGCCAGCACAGGGAGGGACGAGCAGTACTTC.